The clone carrying this T cell receptor (beta chain) was observed a few times. Its antigen is unidentified. This sample is part of a study of blood T cells in healthy people across ages. Findings and limits, study-wide: Nothing was known about donor CMV status, and this possibly confounded expanded clonotype changes.

Researchers report isolating at least 6.5 million PBMCs per sample. Extraction of total RNA produced a minimum of 5.5 micrograms from each sample. Sample-barcoded 5' priming and a J-beta primer mix drove a second PCR of 7 to 11 cycles. Carrying 12 random nucleotides, a template-switch adaptor labeled each individual cDNA molecule. TCRdb analysed the 5' RACE reads with MiXCR anew, one entry per CDR3 protein. The sample has hundreds of thousands of distinct CDR3 sequences, about three fifths seen once. The CDR3 consists of 16 residues. Germline V lookup: CDR1 MGHRA, CDR2 YSYEKL. The germline V and J ends were trimmed by 0 bases and 7 bases, with 16 bases remaining between them.

This chain links TRBV4-1 with TRBJ2-1; TRBD2 might be the D (6 bases). Input material: blood. This TCR came from a man younger than 40 in good health. Here the CDR3 reads CASSQESGRELNEQFF. In DNA form, the CDR3 reads TGCGCCAGCAGCCAAGAGTCGGGCCGGGAGTTGAATGAGCAGTTCTTC.